This T cell receptor beta chain was sequenced in a study of OX40 agonist ivuxolimab in advanced cancers. Whole-study context: Three patients responded partially, comprising one with hepatocellular carcinoma and two with cutaneous melanoma. Study results and caveats: Low normalized T-cell clonal expansion was additionally recorded for some nonresponders.

The CDR3 is 16 residues long. The V end lost 1 base, the J end lost 6 bases, and 16 bases lay between the germline ends. CDR1 and CDR2 (germline): LNHDA, SQIVND (reference sequence). As for this clone: The antigen is not known.

Profiling relied on immunoSEQ multiplex PCR, and the TCRdb table lists in-frame clones only, not all of them. The table includes around 56,000 clones, over 75% detected once. Material: CD4+ or CD8+ T cells sorted from blood, obtained in a trial of the OX40 agonist ivuxolimab. The receptor's source is an adult with an advanced solid tumor such as melanoma, head and neck, liver or kidney cancer. V and J are TRBV19 and TRBJ2-1; TRBD1 is a possible D gene (6 bases). The CDR3, as DNA: TGTGCCAGTAGTATAGGGCTGGGGGCCGGCGGCAATGAGCAGTTCTTC. Translating it yields CASSIGLGAGGNEQFF.